The 23 T cell receptor beta chains listed next were all sequenced from one sample in a study of CD8+ T cells in alopecia areata. The treatment denotes: oral pan-JAK inhibitor, 5-10 mg twice daily. RNA was extracted and reverse transcribed into cDNA as the sequencing template. Using immunoSEQ multiplex PCR, the repertoire was profiled, and TCRdb retains in-frame clones only, with some absent. In the table there are some 150,000 clones, 54% of which are singletons. The sequences come from CD8+ T cells sorted from blood, collected at week 4, from a patient treated with tofacitinib. All receptors come from a human donor with alopecia areata.

The sample holds a few counts of this clone. The gene calls are TRBV5-1 and TRBJ2-7; D ambiguous. V was cut by 4 bases and J by 0 bases, with 11 bases left in between. The CDR3 loop spans 14 amino acids. CDR1 SGHRS and CDR2 YFSETQ come from the germline V gene. DNA of the CDR3: TGCGCCAGCAGCGTTGACACGTACTCCTACGAGCAGTACTTC. This translates into CASSVDTYSYEQYF. The full variable domain, completed using reference TRBV5-1 and TRBJ2-7, is KAGVTQTPRYLIKTRGQQVTLSCSPISGHRSVSWYQQTPGQGLQFLFEYFSETQRNKGNFPGRFSGRQFSNSRSEMNVSTLELGDSALYLCASSVDTYSYEQYFGPGTRLTVT.

The rearrangement uses TRBV4-1 and TRBJ2-7; D is perhaps TRBD1 (5 bases). Germline-derived CDR1 and CDR2 are MGHRA and YSYEKL. V was trimmed by 3 bases and J by 2 bases, leaving 14 bases between them. The CDR3 sequence is 15 residues long. The chain's CDR3 is CASSQGPGQTYEQYF. The CDR3, as DNA: TGCGCCAGCAGCCAGGGCCCCGGACAAACCTACGAGCAGTACTTC.

Only a few counts were recorded for this clone. V and J are TRBV30 and TRBJ1-5; D is perhaps TRBD1 (5 bases). The V gene lost 4 bases and the J gene lost 3 bases, with 13 bases spanning the gap. In germline, CDR1 is GTSNPN, CDR2 SVGIG (reference sequence). This CDR3 has 14 amino acids. CDR3 loop: CAWTPGGLNQPQHF. CDR3 DNA sequence: TGTGCCTGGACCCCGGGGGGACTCAATCAGCCCCAGCATTTT.

This clone was seen only once. This chain joins TRBV5-6 and TRBJ1-1; D ambiguous. The germline V gene encodes CDR1 SGHDT and CDR2 YYEEEE. V gave up 6 bases and J gave up 1 base, with 13 bases separating them. The CDR3 runs 14 residues. CDR3 coding DNA: TGTGCCAGCACTTCCAGTTTCCCGAACACTGAAGCTTTCTTT. Translated, it gives CASTSSFPNTEAFF.

This chain uses TRBV29-1 with TRBJ2-1; D may be TRBD1 or TRBD2 (5 bases each). Germline CDR1 and CDR2: SQVTM and ANQGSEA. V was trimmed by 4 bases and J by 4 bases, leaving 20 bases between them. The CDR3 runs 16 residues. The CDR3 coding sequence is TGCAGCGTTGTAGGGGCGGCGTTGGGGGATTACAATGAGCAGTTCTTC. Residues: CSVVGAALGDYNEQFF.

The chain links TRBV18 to TRBJ1-1; no clear D. The CDR3 loop spans 15 amino acids. Germline values: CDR1 KGHSH, CDR2 LQKENI. V lost 0 bases to trimming and J lost 3 bases, with 11 bases between them. CDR3 in amino acids: CASSPPLVVDTEAFF. CDR3 in DNA: TGTGCCAGCTCACCACCTCTCGTAGTGGACACTGAAGCTTTCTTT.

This clone was seen a handful of times. The chain links TRBV29-1 to TRBJ1-1; D gene uncertain. CDR1 is SQVTM and CDR2 is ANQGSEA in the germline V gene. This CDR3 spans 12 amino acids. V was pared by 3 bases and J by 2 bases, with 7 bases between. The CDR3 loop is CSVEETNTEAFF. The DNA for the CDR3 is TGCAGCGTTGAGGAGACTAACACTGAAGCTTTCTTT.

This clone is medium-sized by share. This chain connects TRBV7-9 to TRBJ2-7; TRBD2 might be the D (5 bases). This CDR3 contains 13 residues. Germline V gene lookup returns CDR1 SEHNR and CDR2 FQNEAQ (reference sequence). The V end was cut by 5 bases, the J end by 3 bases, with 11 bases between. The chain's CDR3 is CASSSGPNYEQYF. CDR3 nucleotide sequence: TGTGCCAGCAGCAGCGGACCCAACTACGAGCAGTACTTC.

The chain uses TRBV2 and TRBJ2-3; 9 nucleotides align to TRBD1. Germline V CDR1 and CDR2: SNHLY, FYNNEI. J gave up 4 bases and V 3 bases, and 5 bases lay outside the gene matches. The CDR3 runs 15 residues. DNA for the CDR3: TGTGCCAGCAGTGATCCCCGACAGGGGGCAGATACGCAGTATTTT. As protein: CASSDPRQGADTQYF.

This chain links TRBV13 with TRBJ2-1, with D perhaps TRBD2 (5 bases). CDR1 is PRHDT, CDR2 FYEKMQ, per germline (reference sequence). The CDR3 length is 16 residues. V shed 5 bases and J shed 8 bases, with 22 bases lying between them. The CDR3 nucleotides are TGTGCCAGCAGCCCTGAGGGTTGGAAAATTGTGGATGAGCAGTTCTTC. Its protein product is CASSPEGWKIVDEQFF. Filled out from reference TRBV13 and TRBJ2-1, the complete variable domain reads AAGVIQSPRHLIKEKRETATLKCYPIPRHDTVYWYQQGPGQDPQFLISFYEKMQSDKGSIPDRFSAQQFSDYHSELNMSSLELGDSALYFCASSPEGWKIVDEQFFGPGTRLTVL.

This chain joins TRBV5-1 and TRBJ2-7, with TRBD1 as a possible D gene (6 bases). The germline V gene encodes CDR1 SGHRS and CDR2 YFSETQ. V was clipped by 0 bases and J by 2 bases, with 9 bases between them. This CDR3 spans 14 amino acids. In DNA form, the CDR3 reads TGCGCCAGCAGCTTGGGGACAGTGACCTACGAGCAGTACTTC. The encoded protein is CASSLGTVTYEQYF.

This clone was seen just once. V gene TRBV2 combines with J gene TRBJ1-1, with D maybe TRBD1 (6 bases). Deletions cut 4 bases from V and 5 bases from J, with 14 bases between. Germline CDR1 is SNHLY and CDR2 is FYNNEI. The CDR3 covers 14 residues. The CDR3 is CASSGLGASTEAFF. The CDR3 DNA reads TGTGCCAGCAGTGGGTTGGGGGCTAGTACTGAAGCTTTCTTT.

This clone was counted between two and nine times. The chain joins TRBV29-1 to TRBJ1-2; D is ambiguous. The germline V gene encodes CDR1 SQVTM and CDR2 ANQGSEA. The germline V and J ends were trimmed by 6 bases and 2 bases, with 13 bases remaining between them. CDR3 length equals 13 residues. The CDR3 sequence: CSVGSPENYGYTF. CDR3 nucleotides: TGCAGCGTAGGGTCCCCCGAAAACTATGGCTACACCTTC. The full variable domain, rest sourced from reference TRBV29-1 and TRBJ1-2, is SAVISQKPSRDICQRGTSLTIQCQVDSQVTMMFWYRQQPGQSLTLIATANQGSEATYESGFVIDKFPISRPNLTFSTLTVSNMSPEDSSIYLCSVGSPENYGYTFGSGTRLTVV.

The V and J genes are TRBV7-9 and TRBJ2-6, with D uncertain. Trimming cost V 5 bases and J 12 bases, with 17 bases left between them. The CDR3 is 14 residues long. The germline V gene encodes CDR1 SEHNR and CDR2 FQNEAQ (reference sequence). Written as DNA, the CDR3 is TGTGCCAGCAGCCCTCCAAGTACGGTCAGCGTCCTGACTTTC. Its translation is CASSPPSTVSVLTF.

This chain uses TRBV9 with TRBJ2-6; D is uncertain. The V gene lost 0 bases and the J gene lost 2 bases, with 9 bases spanning the gap. This CDR3 is 16 amino acids long. Germline V lookup: CDR1 SGDLS, CDR2 YYNGEE. The CDR3 is CASSVDSGPGANVLTF. The CDR3 DNA sequence: TGTGCCAGCAGCGTAGATTCGGGTCCTGGGGCCAACGTCCTGACTTTC.

The chain carries TRBV20-1 and TRBJ1-2; no reliable D call. Looked up from germline, CDR1 is DFQATT and CDR2 is SNEGSKA (reference sequence). The CDR3 is 10 residues long. V was trimmed by 8 bases and J by 7 bases, leaving 11 bases between them. In DNA form, the CDR3 reads TGCAGTCCGACCCAGTCTGGCTACACCTTC. Translating gives CSPTQSGYTF.

This chain joins TRBV13 and TRBJ2-1; D may match TRBD1 or TRBD2 (5 bases each). There are 11 residues in the CDR3. Germline V gene lookup returns CDR1 PRHDT and CDR2 FYEKMQ (reference sequence). The ends were cut back, 5 bases at V and 9 bases at J, with 8 bases in the middle. CDR3 nucleotides: TGTGCCAGCAGCCTCGGGACTGAGCAGTTCTTC. It encodes CASSLGTEQFF.

J is TRBJ2-2 and V is TRBV6-5; tentatively, D is TRBD1 (6 bases). CDR1 and CDR2 from the germline V gene are MNHEY and SVGAGI. V gave up 2 bases and J gave up 7 bases, with 17 bases separating them. This CDR3 contains 16 residues. CDR3 residues: CASSYVGALRLGELFF. DNA of the CDR3: TGTGCCAGCAGTTACGTGGGGGCGCTTCGTCTCGGGGAGCTGTTTTTT.

Regarding this clone: At the DNA level, this CDR3 is encoded by other sequences in the same sample as well. The chain is built from TRBV7-9 and TRBJ2-7, with D unresolved. This CDR3 region has 13 residues. V was pared by 3 bases and J by 2 bases, with 8 bases between. CDR1 and CDR2 (germline): SEHNR, FQNEAQ (reference sequence). CDR3 coding DNA: TGTGCCAGCAGCTTGGGCGAAGCCTACGAGCAGTACTTC. Protein: CASSLGEAYEQYF.

This CDR3 is CASSLGKNGYTF. Written as DNA, the CDR3 is TGTGCCAGCAGCCTGGGGAAAAATGGCTACACCTTC. The chain couples TRBV7-2 to TRBJ1-2, with D hard to call. V lost 5 bases and J lost 6, with 10 bases in between. This CDR3 contains 12 residues. Germline-derived CDR1 and CDR2 are SGHTA and FQGNSA.

This chain uses TRBV10-3 with TRBJ1-1; the D gene is possibly TRBD1 (5 bases). The V and J ends lost 6 bases and 1 base respectively, with 9 bases between them. Per germline, CDR1 ENHRY and CDR2 SYGVKD. The CDR3 totals 13 residues. The CDR3 DNA reads TGTGCCATCAGGGGGACGGCGAACACTGAAGCTTTCTTT. This translates into CAIRGTANTEAFF.

V gene TRBV13 combines with J gene TRBJ1-6; a weak D match, TRBD1 (5 bases). This CDR3 comprises 15 residues. Germline loops: CDR1 PRHDT, CDR2 FYEKMQ (reference sequence). The ends were cut back, 7 bases at V and 7 bases at J, with 17 bases in the middle. CDR3 amino acids: CASTPSGVGNSPLHF. CDR3 coding DNA: TGTGCCAGCACCCCGTCGGGGGTAGGGAATTCACCCCTCCACTTT.

J is TRBJ1-1 and V is TRBV9; 9 nucleotides align to TRBD1. The trim removed 3 bases at V and 7 bases at J, leaving 4 bases unmatched. CDR1 and CDR2 from the germline V gene are SGDLS and YYNGEE. There are 13 residues in the CDR3. The CDR3 DNA sequence: TGTGCCAGCAGCGCCCGGGACAGGGTTGAAGCTTTCTTT. Translated, it gives CASSARDRVEAFF.